At least ten counts were recorded for the clone carrying this TCR beta chain. This record belongs to a study of identical twins. TCRdb independently ran MiXCR on the 5' RACE reads; one entry per CDR3 protein. This sample has 130,000 to 150,000 distinct CDR3 sequences; around 3.5% occur once, and the top ten carry 7.5% to 8.5%. This CDR3 has 16 residues. Germline V gene lookup returns CDR1 SNHLY and CDR2 FYNNEI. V dropped 5 bases and J dropped 0 bases, with 14 bases sitting between them. The source of this sequence is a man aged 18 to 30 in good health. The chain is built from TRBV2 and TRBJ2-1; D may be TRBD1 (5 bases). Source material: memory T cells sorted from blood. The CDR3 sequence is CASSSLGQSSYNEQFF. CDR3 coding DNA: TGTGCCAGCAGTAGTTTAGGACAAAGCTCCTACAATGAGCAGTTCTTC.